This T cell receptor beta chain emerged from a study of neoadjuvant anti-PD-1 for oral cavity cancer. This sample's time point: after neoadjuvant nivolumab, at surgical resection. Measured with immunoSEQ multiplex PCR; TCRdb has only the in-frame clones, and not every one. The sample has 14,000 or so clones, more than 75% seen once. This clone was picked up one time. The CDR3 contains 15 residues. CDR1 is SGHDT, CDR2 YYEEEE, per germline. V lost 4 bases to trimming and J lost 0 bases, with 14 bases between them. The sequence derives from a person between 35 and 79 years old with oral cavity squamous cell carcinoma. The sequencing here drew on PBMCs, taken after nivolumab (anti-PD-1) treatment. This chain uses TRBV5-6 with TRBJ2-7; a possible D gene is TRBD1 (6 bases). The CDR3 DNA reads as TGTGCCAGCAGCACCGGGACAACTTACTCCTACGAGCAGTACTTC. Encoded protein: CASSTGTTYSYEQYF.